Described below is a single T cell receptor beta chain sequence and its context. This entry is derived from a study of blood T cells in healthy people across ages. It was with a sample-barcoded 5' primer and a J-beta primer mix that a second PCR of roughly 7 to 12 cycles was run. MiXCR was run by TCRdb on the 5' RACE reads, yielding one entry per CDR3 protein. The sample contains some 1,500,000 distinct CDR3 sequences, about 45% of which appear only once. This CDR3 has 16 residues. With 7 bases removed from V and 5 bases from J, the gap between germline ends came to 20 bases. CDR1 and CDR2 from the germline V gene are SGHAT and FQNNGV.

V is TRBV11-2 and J is TRBJ2-2; the D gene is possibly TRBD1 (6 bases). Input material: blood. This TCR was recovered from a young woman in good health. CDR3 coding DNA: TGTGCCAGCACCCTAACTGGGGGCTTTAGTACCGGGGAGCTGTTTTTT. This codes for CASTLTGGFSTGELFF.